Shown below are 10 T cell receptor beta chains from a single sample sequenced in a study of regulatory T cells in long-lasting Graves disease. Time point described: persistent/refractory GD, antithyroid drugs over 5 years with positive TRAb. The TCR library used RNA extracted from PBMCs. Libraries of TCR beta came from iRepertoire HTBI primers plus Arm-PCR of CDR3 regions. A single record per CDR3 protein comes from TCRdb applying MiXCR to the multiplex PCR reads. The sample lists hundreds of thousands of distinct CDR3 sequences, about 30% occurring once. The sequenced sample was peripheral blood mononuclear cells (PBMCs), obtained when the disease was refractory, from a patient treated with antithyroid drugs. The receptor set was obtained from a female donor with Graves disease.

The sample holds many counts of this clonotype. This chain links TRBV20-1 with TRBJ2-5, with a possible D match to TRBD1 (6 bases). The V end lost 7 bases, the J end lost 2 bases, and 14 bases lay between the germline ends. Germline V gene lookup returns CDR1 DFQATT and CDR2 SNEGSKA (reference sequence). This CDR3 has 13 residues. In nucleotides, the CDR3 is TGCAGTGGCTCCCCGGGACATCAAGAGACCCAGTACTTC. Amino acid sequence: CSGSPGHQETQYF.

The rearrangement joins TRBV5-1 to TRBJ1-1; 8 bases are shared with TRBD1. The V and J ends lost 2 bases and 4 bases, in that order; junction bases with no gene match: 7. The CDR3 is 15 amino acids. In germline, CDR1 is SGHRS, CDR2 YFSETQ. The CDR3 coding sequence is TGCGCCAGCAGCTTAGTTGCTCAGGGGGCCACTGAAGCTTTCTTT. This codes for CASSLVAQGATEAFF.

This clonotype has just a few counts. The V gene is TRBV7-2, the J gene TRBJ1-1; TRBD1 agrees at 9 bases. Germline V CDR1 and CDR2: SGHTA, FQGNSA. This CDR3 spans 17 amino acids. Trimming cost V 5 bases and J 0 bases; bases outside gene matches: 10. The CDR3 DNA sequence: TGTGCCAGCAGCCTTCCGGGACAGGGACCCATGAACACTGAAGCTTTCTTT. It specifies CASSLPGQGPMNTEAFF.

The rearrangement joins TRBV5-1 to TRBJ1-1, with 8 nucleotides matching TRBD1. Trimming at V came to 4 bases and at J to 4 bases, leaving 6 bases not matched to a gene. The CDR3 has 14 residues. Germline V gene data show CDR1 as SGHRS and CDR2 as YFSETQ. CDR3 DNA: TGCGCCAGCAGCGATCAGGGGGCAGGCACTGAAGCTTTCTTT. It is translated as CASSDQGAGTEAFF.

There are a few counts of this clonotype. The chain carries TRBV18 and TRBJ2-7, with TRBD2 matching over 11 bases. Trimming cost V 5 bases and J 3 bases; bases outside gene matches: 12. This CDR3 comprises 17 residues. CDR1 KGHSH and CDR2 LQKENI come from the germline V gene. CDR3 protein: CASSSYAPGLADYEQYF. The CDR3 bases are TGTGCCAGCTCATCTTATGCGCCGGGACTAGCGGACTACGAGCAGTACTTC.

The J gene is TRBJ1-2, the V gene TRBV19; D not resolved. V gave up 5 bases and J gave up 5 bases, with 12 bases separating them. The CDR3 contains 13 residues. CDR1 is LNHDA and CDR2 is SQIVND in the germline V gene (reference sequence). The CDR3 sequence: CASSGGIGYGYTF. The CDR3 nucleotides are TGTGCCAGTAGTGGCGGGATCGGATATGGCTACACCTTC.

The gene calls are TRBV20-1 and TRBJ1-5, with D possibly TRBD1 on 5 matching bases. The V gene's germline CDR1 is DFQATT and CDR2 SNEGSKA (reference sequence). V lost 3 bases and J 5 bases, leaving 14 bases between the germline ends. The CDR3 length is 14 residues. The CDR3 here is CSASGAIRDQPQHF. The CDR3, as DNA: TGCAGTGCTAGCGGGGCCATAAGGGATCAGCCCCAGCATTTT.

The rearrangement links TRBV5-1 to TRBJ1-2, with D hard to call. CDR1 is SGHRS, CDR2 YFSETQ, per germline. Trimming shortened V by 1 base and J by 8 bases, and 18 bases separated the two germline ends. The CDR3 sequence is 15 residues long. CDR3 DNA sequence: TGCGCCAGCAGCTTGTCGGAGGGCCTTACCAGGGGCTACACCTTC. Residues: CASSLSEGLTRGYTF.

This clonotype turned up a few times. The chain has TRBV15 and TRBJ1-4; D unresolved. This CDR3 has 13 residues. Between the trimmed V and J ends, which lost 1 base and 6 bases, there was a span of 6 bases. From germline, CDR1 is LNHNV and CDR2 YYDKDF (reference sequence). CDR3 nucleotide sequence: TGTGCCACCAGCAGAGGGACCGATGAAAAACTGTTTTTT. Residues: CATSRGTDEKLFF.

This clonotype has only a few counts. This rearrangement joins TRBV20-1 to TRBJ1-1; no clear D. This CDR3 is 13 amino acids long. Trimming took 5 bases from V and 0 from J, leaving 10 bases between them. Germline-derived CDR1 and CDR2 are DFQATT and SNEGSKA (reference sequence). In DNA, the CDR3 is TGCAGTGCTTATCAGCAAATGAACACTGAAGCTTTCTTT. Translating it yields CSAYQQMNTEAFF.